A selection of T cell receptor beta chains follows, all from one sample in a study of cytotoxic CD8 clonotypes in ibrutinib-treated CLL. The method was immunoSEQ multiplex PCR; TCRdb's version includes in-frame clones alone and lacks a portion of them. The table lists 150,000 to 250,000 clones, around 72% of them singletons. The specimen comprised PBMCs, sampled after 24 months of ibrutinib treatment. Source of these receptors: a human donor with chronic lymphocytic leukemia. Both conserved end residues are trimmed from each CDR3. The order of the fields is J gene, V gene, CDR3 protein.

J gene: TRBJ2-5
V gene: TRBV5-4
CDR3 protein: ASSFVDREETQY

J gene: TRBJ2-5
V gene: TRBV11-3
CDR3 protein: ASSPGTSGQETQY

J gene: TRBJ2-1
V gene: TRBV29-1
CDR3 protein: SGGYKDSIF

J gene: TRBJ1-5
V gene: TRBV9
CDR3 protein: ASSVDTTNQPQH

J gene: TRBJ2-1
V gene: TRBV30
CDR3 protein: AWIGTGIYNEQF

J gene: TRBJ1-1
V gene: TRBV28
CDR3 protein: ASSLPGQGADTEAF

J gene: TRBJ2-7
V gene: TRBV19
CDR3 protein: ASSIEGAGYYEQY

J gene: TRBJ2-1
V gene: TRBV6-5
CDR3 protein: ASKRESSYNEQF

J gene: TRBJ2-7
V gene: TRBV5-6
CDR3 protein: ASSQGLAGAPYEQY

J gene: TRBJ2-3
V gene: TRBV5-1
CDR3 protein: ASSYRTSASTDTQY

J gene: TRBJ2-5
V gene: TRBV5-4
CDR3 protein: ASSPHPDRKETQY

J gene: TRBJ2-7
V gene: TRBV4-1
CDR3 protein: ASSQDISGNSYEQY

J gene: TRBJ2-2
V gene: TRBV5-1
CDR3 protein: ASSRPRLAGAVGELF

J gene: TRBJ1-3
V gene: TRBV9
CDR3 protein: ASSVNPGQFNSGNTIY

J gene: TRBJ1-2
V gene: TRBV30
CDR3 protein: AWIGRTDYGYT

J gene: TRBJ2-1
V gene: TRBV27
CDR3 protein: ASIGTYNEQF

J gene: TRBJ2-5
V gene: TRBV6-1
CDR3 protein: ASSDSFETQY

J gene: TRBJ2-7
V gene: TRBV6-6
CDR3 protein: ASSYSGAIYEQY

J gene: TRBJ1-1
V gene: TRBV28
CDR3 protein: ASTLTGTNTEAF

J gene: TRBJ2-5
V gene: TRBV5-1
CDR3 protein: ASSLGLQETQY

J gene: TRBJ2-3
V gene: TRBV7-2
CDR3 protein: ASSLGLAGADTQY

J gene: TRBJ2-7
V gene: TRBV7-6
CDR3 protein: ASSSRTSGPRSYEQY

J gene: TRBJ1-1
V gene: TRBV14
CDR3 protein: ASSPHGVRTEAF

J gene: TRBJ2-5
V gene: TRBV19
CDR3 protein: ASSIAGSEETQY

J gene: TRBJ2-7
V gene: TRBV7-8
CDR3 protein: ASSSRTSAHSYEQY

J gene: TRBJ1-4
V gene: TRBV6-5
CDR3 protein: ASSYRGYEKLF

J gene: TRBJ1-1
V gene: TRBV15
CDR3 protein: ATAGRGLPGGAF

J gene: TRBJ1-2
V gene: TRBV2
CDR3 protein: ASSAGGSYGYT

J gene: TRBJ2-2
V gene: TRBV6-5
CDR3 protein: ASRFSTGELF

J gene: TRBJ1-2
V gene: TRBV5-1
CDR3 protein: ASSPGHYGYT

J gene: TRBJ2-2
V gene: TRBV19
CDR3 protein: ASSIGTSGIRELF

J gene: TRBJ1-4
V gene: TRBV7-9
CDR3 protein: ASSLDQRVEEKLF

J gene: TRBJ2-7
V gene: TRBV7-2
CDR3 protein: ASSLVGLALFYEQY

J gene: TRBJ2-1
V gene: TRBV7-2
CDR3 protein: ASSPIALSSYNEQF

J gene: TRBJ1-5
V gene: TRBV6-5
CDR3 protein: ASSYGQGGQPQH

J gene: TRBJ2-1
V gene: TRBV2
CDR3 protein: ASSVRPITSSYNEQF

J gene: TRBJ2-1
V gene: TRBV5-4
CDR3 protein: ASSLARGLNEQF

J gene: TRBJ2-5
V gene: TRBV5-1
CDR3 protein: ASSLAGQGSVETQY

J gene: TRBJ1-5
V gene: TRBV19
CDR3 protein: ASSRDRVGNQPQH

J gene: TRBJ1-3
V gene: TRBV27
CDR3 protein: ASRGDSQRNTIY

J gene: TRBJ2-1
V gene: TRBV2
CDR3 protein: ASSVDRKQF

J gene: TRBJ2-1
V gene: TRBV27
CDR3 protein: ASSLTGPSYNEQF

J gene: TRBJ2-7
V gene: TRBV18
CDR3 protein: ASSPPTGGTYEQY

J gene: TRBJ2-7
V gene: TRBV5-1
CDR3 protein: ASSFNLQSPYEQY